The source of this T cell receptor beta chain is a study of cytomegalovirus exposure and HLA in healthy donors. Findings and limits, study-wide: There were 150 to 200 TCR beta chains listed as cytomegalovirus-associated.

The donors belonged to the roughly 110-subject validation cohort, separate from the roughly 700-subject first cohort. With respect to this clone: As yet, its antigen is unknown.

The germline V gene has CDR1 KGHSH and CDR2 LQKENI. Unmatched junction bases numbered 6, after V lost 2 bases and J lost 2 bases. The CDR3 extends over 17 amino acids. TCRdb keeps only in-frame clones here, not all; method: immunoSEQ multiplex PCR. The table includes some 120,000 clones, 88% detected once. Source material: PBMCs. The rearrangement joins TRBV18 to TRBJ2-7; 13 bases line up with TRBD2. This receptor was identified in a man aged 25-40 years in good health and CMV-seronegative. The CDR3 region has the DNA TGTGCCAGCTCACCAATCGGACTAGCGGGAGCTCCCTACGAGCAGTACTTC. Translating it yields CASSPIGLAGAPYEQYF. The full variable domain, completed using reference TRBV18 and TRBJ2-7, is NAGVMQNPRHLVRRRGQEARLRCSPMKGHSHVYWYRQLPEEGLKFMVYLQKENIIDESGMPKERFSAEFPKEGPSILRIQQVVRGDSAAYFCASSPIGLAGAPYEQYFGPGTRLTVT.